The clone carrying this TCR beta chain was seen just once. No antigen is known for it. Libraries were prepared by immunoSEQ multiplex PCR; TCRdb keeps only in-frame clonotypes and omits some of them. The sample holds about 130,000 clones, about 91% seen once. V was cut by 4 bases and J by 15 bases, with 13 bases left in between. Germline CDR1 is SGHDN and CDR2 is FVKESK. CDR3 length equals 12 residues. The entry originates in a study of T cell responses to AZD1222 COVID-19 vaccine. Study-wide results and limits: A rise in Spike-specific TCR breadth and depth followed two AZD1222 doses.

This receptor was taken from an adult in good health. The starting material was peripheral blood, obtained on day 0 of AZD1222 vaccination. This chain uses TRBV14 with TRBJ1-6; no reliable D call. CDR3 bases: TGTGCCAGCAGCCGGGCTGGGCAGCTCCTCCACTTT. Residues: CASSRAGQLLHF.